This T cell receptor beta chain was recorded in a study of a mutant IDH1 vaccine in newly diagnosed glioma. Study information: Earlier therapy was either radiotherapy, temozolomide, or both, and most got both.

This CDR3 is built from 14 residues. Per the germline V gene, CDR1 is SGHNT and CDR2 is YENEEA. For this clone: The junction does not match germline at one end; this may be a read error.

Clones were read by immunoSEQ multiplex PCR, and TCRdb kept only the in-frame ones, dropping some. In the table there are some 15,000 clones, about 77% of which are singletons. The time point here: baseline, week 1 (first vaccination visit). Treatment described: pre-vaccination baseline after standard-of-care therapy. Specimen: PBMCs, collected from a glioma patient treated with radiotherapy, temozolomide or both. This sequence joins TRBV11-3 and TRBJ2-1, with 8 positions matching TRBD1. This clonotype was obtained from a man aged 35-49 years with glioma. The CDR3 bases are TGTGCCGGCAGTCGAGGACAGGGTTACAATGAGCAGTTCTTC. This translates into CAGSRGQGYNEQFF.